This TCR beta chain was captured by sequencing in a study of OX40 agonist ivuxolimab in advanced cancers. Produced via immunoSEQ multiplex PCR; TCRdb's table is partial and in-frame only. The sample holds some 64,000 clones; approximately 92% are singletons and the top ten take 23%. This receptor was obtained from an adult with an advanced solid tumor such as melanoma, head and neck, liver or kidney cancer. The sample consisted of CD4+ or CD8+ T cells sorted from blood, taken in a trial of the OX40 agonist ivuxolimab.

CDR3 loop: CASGYSNQPQHF. The CDR3 DNA is TGTGCTAGTGGGTATAGCAATCAGCCCCAGCATTTT. The rearrangement uses TRBV12-5 and TRBJ1-5; no reliable D call. This CDR3 spans 12 amino acids. CDR1 is LGHNT, CDR2 FRNRAP, per germline. Between the trimmed V and J ends, which lost 6 bases and 0 bases, there was a span of 3 bases.